This TCR beta chain came from a study of T cells in Graves' hyperthyroidism and ophthalmopathy (dated 2019 in TCRdb). Background on the whole study: Peripheral blood was collected at initial diagnosis, before any treatment. After blood sampling, hyperthyroidism patients were treated with methimazole at a starting dose of 30 mg daily, and ophthalmopathy patients were treated with high-dose intravenous methylprednisolone. In about six Graves' hyperthyroidism patients, the study also compared T-cell repertoires from thyroid tissue with T-cell repertoires from blood. Prospective prediction of ophthalmopathy was tested in an independent validation cohort of fewer than 20 hyperthyroidism patients and 15 to 17 patients who later progressed to ophthalmopathy. The paper reports TCR Vbeta CDR3 sequencing of approximately 130 peripheral blood samples: some 44 ophthalmopathy, under 80 hyperthyroidism and approximately 17 progressor patients. The 90 to 100 discovery patients were randomly split 7:3 into training and test sets. A discovery cohort of around 100 patients, roughly 40 with Graves' ophthalmopathy and approximately 57 with stable Graves' hyperthyroidism, was used to find distinguishing TCR V-J signatures.

Paper-wide results and their limitations: Most expanded thyroid clonotypes (frequency above 0.001) were also detected in blood, suggesting blood repertoires may reflect thyroid immune responses. Sample size was not statistically predetermined, and blinding of investigators to group allocation was not performed. A 13 V-J signature model separated ophthalmopathy from stable hyperthyroidism, with nearly 90% sensitivity and 81% to 83% specificity in cross-validation and 80%/75% in testing. In validation, the model predicted progression to ophthalmopathy with approximately 69% sensitivity and around 72% specificity, a median of about 6.7 months before onset.

This clonotype showed up many times. Its binding antigen is unknown. Base qualities are not provided; no much larger clone lies one nucleotide away. Including cysteine and phenylalanine, the CDR3 has 15 amino acids. Of the read, only the CDR3 DNA is kept; its 45 bases are in frame from base 1. Trimming removed 3 bases from V and 3 bases from J, leaving 12 bases between the germline ends. The germline V gene (reference sequence) yields MNHEY for CDR1 and SMNVEV for CDR2. Stable Graves' hyperthyroidism was defined as the absence of progression to ophthalmopathy over 18 months of follow-up. The hyperthyroidism patients were between 18 and 65 years old and newly diagnosed, with a disease duration of less than 2 months. The study excluded patients with uncontrolled infections, other autoimmune diseases, pregnancy or lactation. Clinical symptoms, serum thyroxine and TRAb, thyroid ultrasound, and orbital computed tomography formed the basis for the diagnoses. PBMCs were separated from under 12 ml of fresh peripheral blood using Ficoll-Paque density gradient centrifugation. Trizol reagent was used to extract total RNA, and RNA quality was then checked on an Agilent 2100 Bioanalyzer.

The TCR beta CDR3 regions were amplified from RNA transcripts. A first-round RT-PCR of the TCR CDR3 used the HTBI primer set with the Qiagen OneStep RT-PCR kit. Libraries were constructed in a second round of multiplex PCR, after which size selection and purification were performed. Libraries were sequenced paired-end with 100 bp reads on an Illumina HiSeq2000. The paper's data handling went like this. Raw data were processed with SOAPnuke, discarding reads with adapters, uncalled bases, mean Phred below 15, or no exact constant-primer or identifier match. High-quality paired reads were merged with COPE v1.2.5, and unique nucleotide sequences were defined as clonotypes. MiTCR v1.1 was used to align clonotypes to the IMGT TRBV, TRBD and TRBJ reference segments. Only V-J combinations with frequency above 0.0001, covering 99% to 99.2% of repertoires, were analysed. A TCS score was defined as the ratio between F50 (clonal expansion) and ExV (chaos), using BLOSUM62-based TCRdist between CDR3 peptides within each V-J. Welch's t-statistics and random forest reduced 500 to 650 V-J features to some 14, which were used in a naive Bayes classifier (R e1071). The public reads were reanalyzed by TCRdb: fastp trimming at Q25, MiXCR alignment, in-frame beta chains only. Every entry covers one CDR3 protein and lists the most common genes and DNA from its rows. None of the V and J calls come from the authors' own analysis; TCRdb made them. For this sample the table gives about 560,000 distinct CDR3 sequences, of which 16% were detected only once. About 18% of the sample is held by the ten biggest clonotypes.

The sequence links TRBV27 to TRBJ1-5, with the D gene too uncertain to name. The sample was blood. The source of this sequence is a woman aged 18-29 years with Graves' hyperthyroidism. The DNA is TGTGCCAGCAGTTTGGACGGAGGGTACAATCAGCCCCAGCATTTT. Its protein reads: CASSLDGGYNQPQHF.